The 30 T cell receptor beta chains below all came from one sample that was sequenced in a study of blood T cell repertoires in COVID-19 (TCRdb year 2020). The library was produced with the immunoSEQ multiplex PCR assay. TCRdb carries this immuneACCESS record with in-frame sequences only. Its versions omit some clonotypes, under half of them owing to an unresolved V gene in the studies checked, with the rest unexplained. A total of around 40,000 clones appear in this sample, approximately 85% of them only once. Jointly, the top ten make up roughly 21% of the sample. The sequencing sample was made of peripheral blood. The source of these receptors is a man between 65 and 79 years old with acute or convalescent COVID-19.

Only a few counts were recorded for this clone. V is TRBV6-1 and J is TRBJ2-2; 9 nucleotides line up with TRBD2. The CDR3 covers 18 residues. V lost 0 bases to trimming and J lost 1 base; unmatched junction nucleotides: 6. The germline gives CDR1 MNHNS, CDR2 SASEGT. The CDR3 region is CASSEARSGRWNTGELFF. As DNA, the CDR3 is TGTGCCAGCAGTGAAGCCCGCAGCGGGAGGTGGAACACCGGGGAGCTGTTTTTT.

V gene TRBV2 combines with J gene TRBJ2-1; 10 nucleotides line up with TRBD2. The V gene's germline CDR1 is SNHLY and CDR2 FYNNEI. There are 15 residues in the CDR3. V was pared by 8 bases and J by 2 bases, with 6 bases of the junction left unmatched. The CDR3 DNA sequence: TGTGCCAGCGGGGCGGGGACTAGCGCCTACAATGAGCAGTTCTTC. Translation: CASGAGTSAYNEQFF.

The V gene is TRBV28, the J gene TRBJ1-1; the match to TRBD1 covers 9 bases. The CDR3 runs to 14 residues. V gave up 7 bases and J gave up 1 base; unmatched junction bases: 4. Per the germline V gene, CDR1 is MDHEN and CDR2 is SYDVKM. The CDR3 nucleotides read TGTGCCAGCATCTCGGGACAGGGGAACACTGAAGCTTTCTTT. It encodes CASISGQGNTEAFF.

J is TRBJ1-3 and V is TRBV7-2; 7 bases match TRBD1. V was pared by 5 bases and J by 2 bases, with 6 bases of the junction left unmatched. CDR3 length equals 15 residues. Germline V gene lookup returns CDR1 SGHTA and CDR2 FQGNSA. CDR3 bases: TGTGCCAGCAGCCCCCAGACAGGGCCTGGAAACACCATATATTTT. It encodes CASSPQTGPGNTIYF.

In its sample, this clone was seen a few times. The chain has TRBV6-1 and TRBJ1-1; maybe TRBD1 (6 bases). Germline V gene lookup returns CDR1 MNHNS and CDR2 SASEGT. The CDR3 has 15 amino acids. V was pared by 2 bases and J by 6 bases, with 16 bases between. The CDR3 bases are TGTGCCAGCAGTGAAATGGGGGCGGTGGGGGCTGAAGCTTTCTTT. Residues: CASSEMGAVGAEAFF.

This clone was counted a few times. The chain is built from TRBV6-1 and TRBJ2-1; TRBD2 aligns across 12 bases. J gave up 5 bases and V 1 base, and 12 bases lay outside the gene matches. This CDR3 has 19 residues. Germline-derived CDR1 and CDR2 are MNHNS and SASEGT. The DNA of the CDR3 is TGTGCCAGCAGTGAAGGTTGGGCCTCCTCTAGCGGGAGGGACAATGAGCAGTTCTTC. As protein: CASSEGWASSSGRDNEQFF.

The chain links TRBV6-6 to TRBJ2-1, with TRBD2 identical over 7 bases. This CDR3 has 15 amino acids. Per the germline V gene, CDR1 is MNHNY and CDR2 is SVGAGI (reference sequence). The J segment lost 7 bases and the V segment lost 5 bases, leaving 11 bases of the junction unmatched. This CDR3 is CASSTGTTLRNEQFF. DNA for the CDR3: TGTGCCAGCAGTACCGGGACTACCCTGAGGAATGAGCAGTTCTTC.

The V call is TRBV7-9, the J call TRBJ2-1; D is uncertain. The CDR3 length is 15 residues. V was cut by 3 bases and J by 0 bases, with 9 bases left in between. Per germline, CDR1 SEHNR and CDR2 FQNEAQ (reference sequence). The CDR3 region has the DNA TGTGCCAGCAGCTTTAGCTGGAGCTCCTACAATGAGCAGTTCTTC. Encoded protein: CASSFSWSSYNEQFF.

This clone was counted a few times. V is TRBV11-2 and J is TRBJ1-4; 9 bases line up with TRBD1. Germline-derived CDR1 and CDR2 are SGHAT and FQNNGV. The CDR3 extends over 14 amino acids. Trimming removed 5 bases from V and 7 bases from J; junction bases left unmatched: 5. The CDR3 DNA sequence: TGTGCCAGCAGCGACAGGGGGTCGAGTGAAAAACTGTTTTTT. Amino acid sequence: CASSDRGSSEKLFF. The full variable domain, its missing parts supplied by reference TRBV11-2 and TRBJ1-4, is EAGVAQSPRYKIIEKRQSVAFWCNPISGHATLYWYQQILGQGPKLLIQFQNNGVVDDSQLPKDRFSAERLKGVDSTLKIQPAKLEDSAVYLCASSDRGSSEKLFFGSGTQLSVL.

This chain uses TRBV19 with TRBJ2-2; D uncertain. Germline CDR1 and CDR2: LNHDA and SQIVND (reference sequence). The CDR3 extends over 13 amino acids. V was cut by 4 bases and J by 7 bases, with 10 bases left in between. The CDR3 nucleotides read TGTGCCAGTAGTACCCCCCCTCTCGGGGAGCTGTTTTTT. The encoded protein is CASSTPPLGELFF.

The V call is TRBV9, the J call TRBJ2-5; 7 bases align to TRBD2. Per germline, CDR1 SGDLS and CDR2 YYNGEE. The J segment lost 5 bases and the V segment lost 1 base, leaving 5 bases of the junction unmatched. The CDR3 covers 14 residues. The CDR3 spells CASSVWSGEETQYF. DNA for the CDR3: TGTGCCAGCAGCGTATGGAGCGGGGAGGAGACCCAGTACTTC.

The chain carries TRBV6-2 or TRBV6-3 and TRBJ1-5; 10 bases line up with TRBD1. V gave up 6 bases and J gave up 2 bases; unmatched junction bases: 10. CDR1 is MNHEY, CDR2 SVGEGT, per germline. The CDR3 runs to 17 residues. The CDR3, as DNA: TGTGCCAGCAGCCCGACAGGGGGCGGTTTTGGCAATCAGCCCCAGCATTTT. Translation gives CASSPTGGGFGNQPQHF.

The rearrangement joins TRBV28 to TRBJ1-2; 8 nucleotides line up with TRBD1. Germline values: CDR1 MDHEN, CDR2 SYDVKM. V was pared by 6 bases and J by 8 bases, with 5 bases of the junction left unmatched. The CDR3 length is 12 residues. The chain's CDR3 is CASRISGGGYTF. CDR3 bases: TGTGCCAGCAGGATATCAGGGGGCGGCTACACCTTC.

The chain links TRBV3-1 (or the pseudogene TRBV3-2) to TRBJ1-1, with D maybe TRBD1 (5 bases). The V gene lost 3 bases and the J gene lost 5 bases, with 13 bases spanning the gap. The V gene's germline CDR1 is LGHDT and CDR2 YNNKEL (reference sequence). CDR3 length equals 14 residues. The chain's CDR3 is CASSQVGGDTEAFF. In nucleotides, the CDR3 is TGTGCCAGCAGCCAGGTAGGAGGGGATACTGAAGCTTTCTTT.

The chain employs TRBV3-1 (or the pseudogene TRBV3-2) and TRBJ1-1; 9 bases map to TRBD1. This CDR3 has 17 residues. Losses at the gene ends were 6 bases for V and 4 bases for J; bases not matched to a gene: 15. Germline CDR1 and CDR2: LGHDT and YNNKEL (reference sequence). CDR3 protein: CASRPRPGQGEGTEAFF. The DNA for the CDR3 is TGTGCCAGCAGGCCTAGACCGGGACAGGGCGAGGGCACTGAAGCTTTCTTT.

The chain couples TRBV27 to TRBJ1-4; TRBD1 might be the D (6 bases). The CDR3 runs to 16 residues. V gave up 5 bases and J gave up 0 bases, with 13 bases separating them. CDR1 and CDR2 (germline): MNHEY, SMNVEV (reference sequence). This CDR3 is CASSRGQLTTNEKLFF. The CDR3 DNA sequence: TGTGCCAGCAGTAGAGGACAGTTGACAACTAATGAAAAACTGTTTTTT.

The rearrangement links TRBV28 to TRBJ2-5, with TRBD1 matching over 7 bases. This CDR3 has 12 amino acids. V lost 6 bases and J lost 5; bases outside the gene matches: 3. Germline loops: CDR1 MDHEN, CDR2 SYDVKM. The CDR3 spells CASRQGLETQYF. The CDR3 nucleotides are TGTGCCAGCAGACAGGGGTTGGAGACCCAGTACTTC. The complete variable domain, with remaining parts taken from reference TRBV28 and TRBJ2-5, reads DVKVTQSSRYLVKRTGEKVFLECVQDMDHENMFWYRQDPGLGLRLIYFSYDVKMKEKGDIPEGYSVSREKKERFSLILESASTNQTSMYLCASRQGLETQYFGPGTRLLVL.

The CDR3 nucleotides are TGTGCCAGCAGTTTTAGCCGCAGCACAGATACGCAGTATTTT. Protein: CASSFSRSTDTQYF. The gene calls are TRBV28 and TRBJ2-3; D is uncertain. Trimming left V 3 bases short and J 0 bases short, with 7 bases between. The CDR3 length is 14 residues. The germline V gene has CDR1 MDHEN and CDR2 SYDVKM.

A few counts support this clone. For the CDR3, the DNA is TGTGCCAGCAGCATCCGTCCCCAGGCACGGAACACTGAAGCTTTCTTT. It yields the protein CASSIRPQARNTEAFF. This rearrangement joins TRBV5-6 to TRBJ1-1; D not certain. The germline V gene has CDR1 SGHDT and CDR2 YYEEEE. This CDR3 spans 16 amino acids. V dropped 4 bases and J dropped 1 base, with 17 bases sitting between them.

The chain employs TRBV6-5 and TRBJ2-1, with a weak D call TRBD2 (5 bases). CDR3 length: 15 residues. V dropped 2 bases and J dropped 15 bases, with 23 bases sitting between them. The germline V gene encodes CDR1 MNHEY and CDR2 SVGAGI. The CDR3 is CASSYQTGIGYNAFF. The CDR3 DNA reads TGTGCCAGCAGTTACCAGACCGGGATAGGGTATAATGCGTTCTTC.

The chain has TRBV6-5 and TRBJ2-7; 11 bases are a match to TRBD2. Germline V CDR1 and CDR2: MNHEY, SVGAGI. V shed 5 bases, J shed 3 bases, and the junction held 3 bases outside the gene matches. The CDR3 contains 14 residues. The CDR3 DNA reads TGTGCCAGCAGTCGGACTAGCGGGTTCTACGAGCAGTACTTC. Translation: CASSRTSGFYEQYF.

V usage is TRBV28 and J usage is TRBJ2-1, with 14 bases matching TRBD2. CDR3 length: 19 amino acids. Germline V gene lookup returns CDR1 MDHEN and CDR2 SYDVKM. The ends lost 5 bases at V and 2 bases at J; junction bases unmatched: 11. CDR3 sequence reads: CASSKGLAGDQVAYNEQFF. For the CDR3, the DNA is TGTGCCAGCAGTAAGGGACTAGCGGGAGACCAGGTCGCCTACAATGAGCAGTTCTTC. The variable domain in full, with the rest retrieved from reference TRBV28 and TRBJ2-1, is DVKVTQSSRYLVKRTGEKVFLECVQDMDHENMFWYRQDPGLGLRLIYFSYDVKMKEKGDIPEGYSVSREKKERFSLILESASTNQTSMYLCASSKGLAGDQVAYNEQFFGPGTRLTVL.

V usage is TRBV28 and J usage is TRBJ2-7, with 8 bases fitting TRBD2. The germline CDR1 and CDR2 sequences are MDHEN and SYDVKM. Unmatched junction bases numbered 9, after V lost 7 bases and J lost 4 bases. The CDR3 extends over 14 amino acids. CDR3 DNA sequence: TGTGCCAGCATCACGGGGGGGGCGCATTACGAGCAGTACTTC. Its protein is CASITGGAHYEQYF.

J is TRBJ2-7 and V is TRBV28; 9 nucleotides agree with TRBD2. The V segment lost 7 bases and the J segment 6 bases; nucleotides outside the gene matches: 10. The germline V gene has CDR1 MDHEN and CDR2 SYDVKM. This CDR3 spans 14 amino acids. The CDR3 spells CASTPPGLAIEQYF. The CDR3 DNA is TGTGCCAGCACTCCTCCGGGACTAGCAATCGAGCAGTACTTC. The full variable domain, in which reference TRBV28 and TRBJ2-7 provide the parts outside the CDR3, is DVKVTQSSRYLVKRTGEKVFLECVQDMDHENMFWYRQDPGLGLRLIYFSYDVKMKEKGDIPEGYSVSREKKERFSLILESASTNQTSMYLCASTPPGLAIEQYFGPGTRLTVT.

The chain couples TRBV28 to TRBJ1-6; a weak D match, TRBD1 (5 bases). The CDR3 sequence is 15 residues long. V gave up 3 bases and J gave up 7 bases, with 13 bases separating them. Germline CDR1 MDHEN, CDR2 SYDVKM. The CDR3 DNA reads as TGTGCCAGCAGTTTGTCGCGGCGGGGGAATTCACCCCTCCACTTT. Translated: CASSLSRRGNSPLHF. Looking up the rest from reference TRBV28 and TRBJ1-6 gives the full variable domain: DVKVTQSSRYLVKRTGEKVFLECVQDMDHENMFWYRQDPGLGLRLIYFSYDVKMKEKGDIPEGYSVSREKKERFSLILESASTNQTSMYLCASSLSRRGNSPLHFGNGTRLTVT.

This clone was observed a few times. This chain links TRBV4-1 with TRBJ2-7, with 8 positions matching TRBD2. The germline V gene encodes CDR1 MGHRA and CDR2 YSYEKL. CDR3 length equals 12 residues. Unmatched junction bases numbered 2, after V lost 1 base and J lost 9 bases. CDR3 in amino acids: CASSQAAGGQYF. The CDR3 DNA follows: TGCGCCAGCAGCCAAGCCGCGGGGGGGCAGTACTTC.

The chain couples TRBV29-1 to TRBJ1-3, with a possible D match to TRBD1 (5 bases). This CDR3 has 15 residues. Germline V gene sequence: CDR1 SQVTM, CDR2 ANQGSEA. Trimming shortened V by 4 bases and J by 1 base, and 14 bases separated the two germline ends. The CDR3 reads CSVVPSSGSGNTIYF. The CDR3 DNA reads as TGCAGCGTTGTTCCCTCCTCAGGGTCTGGAAACACCATATATTTT.

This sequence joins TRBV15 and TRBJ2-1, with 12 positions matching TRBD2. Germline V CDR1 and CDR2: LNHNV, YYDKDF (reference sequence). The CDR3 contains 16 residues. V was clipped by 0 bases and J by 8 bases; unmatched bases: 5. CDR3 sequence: CATSRELAGGPYEQFF. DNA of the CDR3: TGTGCCACCAGCAGAGAGCTAGCGGGAGGGCCCTATGAGCAGTTCTTC.

The DNA of the CDR3 is TGTGCCAGCAGTGGACTGCCGGGTGAAAAACTGTTTTTT. It encodes CASSGLPGEKLFF. This chain connects TRBV25-1 to TRBJ1-4; D gene uncertain. The length of the CDR3 is 13 residues. Looked up from germline, CDR1 is MGHDK and CDR2 is SYGVNS. The V end was cut by 4 bases, the J end by 7 bases, with 10 bases between.

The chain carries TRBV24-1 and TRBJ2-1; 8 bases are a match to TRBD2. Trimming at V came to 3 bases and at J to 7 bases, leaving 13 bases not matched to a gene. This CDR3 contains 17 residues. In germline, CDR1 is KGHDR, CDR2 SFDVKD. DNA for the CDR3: TGTGCCACCAGTGATCAAAGTACTAGCGGAGGGGGAAATGAGCAGTTCTTC. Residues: CATSDQSTSGGGNEQFF.